Shown below are 23 T cell receptor beta chains from a single sample sequenced in a study of blood T cell repertoires in COVID-19. Produced via immunoSEQ multiplex PCR; TCRdb's table is partial and in-frame only. The sample yields around 260,000 clones, 80% to 95% seen once. Sequencing used PBMCs or T cells enriched from blood (not recorded which). These receptors all stem from a woman aged 25 to 45 who had recovered from COVID-19.

The chain carries TRBV19 and TRBJ1-4; D gene ambiguous. Trimming removed 3 bases at V and 10 bases at J, with 15 bases between. The germline gives CDR1 LNHDA, CDR2 SQIVND (reference sequence). The CDR3 loop spans 14 amino acids. The CDR3 bases are TGTGCCAGTAGTATCCAACATCAAGAGGGAAAACTGTTTTTT. Protein product: CASSIQHQEGKLFF.

J is TRBJ2-1 and V is TRBV9, with 9 positions matching TRBD2. In germline, CDR1 is SGDLS, CDR2 YYNGEE. There are 13 residues in the CDR3. V shed 0 bases, J shed 15 bases, and the junction held 7 bases outside the gene matches. CDR3 bases: TGTGCCAGCAGCGTAGCGCCTAGCGGGAATACGTTCTTC. The encoded protein is CASSVAPSGNTFF.

The CDR3 coding sequence is TGTGCCAGCAGCTTGGACAGGGGGCTGACAGATACGCAGTATTTT. This codes for CASSLDRGLTDTQYF. V and J are TRBV5-4 and TRBJ2-3; TRBD1 matches at 9 bases. The CDR3 consists of 15 residues. Germline V gives CDR1 SGHNT, CDR2 YYREEE (reference sequence). The junction had 2 bases not matched to a gene; V was cut back by 0 bases and J by 3 bases.

This sequence joins TRBV5-1 and TRBJ2-3; 7 positions agree with TRBD1. The CDR3 is 14 residues long. CDR1 and CDR2 from the germline V gene are SGHRS and YFSETQ. V gave up 7 bases and J gave up 2 bases; unmatched junction bases: 7. The CDR3 reads CASDRDQSTDTQYF. CDR3 sequence (DNA): TGCGCCAGCGACAGGGATCAGTCCACAGATACGCAGTATTTT.

The rearrangement joins TRBV28 to TRBJ1-2; 7 bases line up with TRBD1. J was trimmed by 8 bases and V by 5 bases; bases with no gene match: 11. Germline V CDR1 and CDR2: MDHEN, SYDVKM. The CDR3 length is 14 residues. CDR3 region: CASSPPGRGQGYTF. The CDR3 DNA sequence: TGTGCCAGCAGTCCACCTGGTAGGGGACAGGGCTACACCTTC.

This chain uses TRBV18 with TRBJ2-7; weak D call: TRBD2 (6 bases). CDR1 and CDR2 (germline): KGHSH, LQKENI. This CDR3 is 15 amino acids long. Trimming removed 3 bases at V and 3 bases at J, with 15 bases between. CDR3: CASSPQGSSGYEQYF. The DNA for the CDR3 is TGTGCCAGCTCACCCCAGGGTAGTAGCGGCTACGAGCAGTACTTC.

This CDR3 reads CASTSDGQHFSYEQYF. The CDR3 nucleotides are TGTGCCAGCACCTCAGATGGACAGCACTTCTCCTACGAGCAGTACTTC. The gene calls are TRBV5-6 and TRBJ2-7; the D gene is possibly TRBD1 (6 bases). The CDR3 loop spans 16 amino acids. V lost 6 bases to trimming and J lost 0 bases, with 19 bases between them. Looked up from germline, CDR1 is SGHDT and CDR2 is YYEEEE.

V and J are TRBV7-9 and TRBJ2-1; 12 bases align to TRBD2. This CDR3 contains 18 residues. The junction had 8 bases not matched to a gene; V was cut back by 5 bases and J by 0 bases. Germline V gene data show CDR1 as SEHNR and CDR2 as FQNEAQ (reference sequence). The CDR3 DNA reads TGTGCCAGCAGCGAAGGGGGACTAGCGGGCGGCTCCTACAATGAGCAGTTCTTC. It translates to CASSEGGLAGGSYNEQFF.

This clone was detected ten times or more. The chain recombines TRBV18 with TRBJ2-7; no reliable D call. V lost 6 bases and J lost 2, with 11 bases in between. Germline CDR1 is KGHSH and CDR2 is LQKENI. The CDR3 has 13 residues. CDR3 DNA sequence: TGTGCCAGCTCCCCCAGTGGTACCTACGAGCAGTACTTC. Translated, it gives CASSPSGTYEQYF.

This rearrangement joins TRBV6-5 to TRBJ1-2; D remains ambiguous. Germline loops: CDR1 MNHEY, CDR2 SVGAGI. V was pared by 0 bases and J by 0 bases, with 8 bases between. The length of the CDR3 is 15 residues. CDR3 sequence reads: CASSYSSPSNYGYTF. The CDR3 region has the DNA TGTGCCAGCAGTTACTCTTCTCCCTCTAACTATGGCTACACCTTC.

The chain joins TRBV7-3 to TRBJ2-2; 11 positions agree with TRBD2. V gave up 6 bases and J gave up 4 bases; unmatched junction bases: 10. The germline gives CDR1 SGHTA, CDR2 FQGTGA. CDR3 size: 17 residues. The CDR3 spells CASSFLTSGSFTGELFF. The CDR3 DNA reads as TGTGCCAGCAGTTTCCTTACTAGCGGGAGTTTCACCGGGGAGCTGTTTTTT.

The rearrangement links TRBV5-1 to TRBJ2-7, with a possible D match to TRBD1 (6 bases). V was trimmed by 3 bases and J by 2 bases, leaving 21 bases between them. The CDR3 loop spans 17 amino acids. Germline V lookup: CDR1 SGHRS, CDR2 YFSETQ. Written as DNA, the CDR3 is TGCGCCAGCAGCTCGAACGTACAGGGCAAGGTAGCCTACGAGCAGTACTTC. Encoded protein: CASSSNVQGKVAYEQYF.

The chain couples TRBV6-2 or TRBV6-3 to TRBJ2-5; 9 nucleotides align to TRBD2. The V and J ends lost 4 bases and 5 bases, in that order; junction bases with no gene match: 11. The V gene's germline CDR1 is MNHEY and CDR2 SVGEGT. This CDR3 is 16 amino acids long. CDR3 DNA sequence: TGTGCCAGCAGTTTGGGTTTAGCGGGAGTTTATGAGACCCAGTACTTC. This codes for CASSLGLAGVYETQYF.

The chain has TRBV6-5 and TRBJ2-1, with 14 bases lining up with TRBD2. The CDR3 sequence is 16 residues long. Germline V gives CDR1 MNHEY, CDR2 SVGAGI. Losses at the gene ends were 0 bases for V and 10 bases for J; bases not matched to a gene: 5. The CDR3, as DNA: TGTGCCAGCAGTTACTCCCTCCGACTAGCGGGAGGGGAGCAGTTCTTC. Translated: CASSYSLRLAGGEQFF.

This rearrangement joins TRBV6-6 to TRBJ2-1; D remains unclear. Germline-derived CDR1 and CDR2 are MNHNY and SVGAGI (reference sequence). The germline V and J ends were trimmed by 7 bases and 5 bases, with 15 bases remaining between them. The CDR3 has 14 residues. The CDR3: CASKETRSDNEQFF. In nucleotides, the CDR3 is TGTGCCAGCAAGGAGACCCGGAGCGACAATGAGCAGTTCTTC.

The gene calls are TRBV28 and TRBJ1-2, with D hard to call. CDR3 length equals 12 residues. The germline V and J ends were trimmed by 8 bases and 1 base, with 8 bases remaining between them. CDR1 is MDHEN and CDR2 is SYDVKM in the germline V gene. CDR3 sequence reads: CASFGSNYGYTF. The DNA of the CDR3 is TGTGCCAGCTTTGGGAGTAACTATGGCTACACCTTC.

The CDR3 region has the DNA TGTGCCAGCACACCTCGGACAGGGAGGAACACTGAAGCTTTCTTT. Its translation is CASTPRTGRNTEAFF. This sequence joins TRBV7-2 and TRBJ1-1; the match to TRBD1 covers 8 bases. CDR1 is SGHTA, CDR2 FQGNSA, per germline. The CDR3 consists of 15 residues. Germline trimming cut 7 bases from V and 1 base from J; bases unmatched to any gene: 8.

This clone occurred a few times. The gene calls are TRBV29-1 and TRBJ2-3, with TRBD1 matching 11 bases. This CDR3 contains 14 residues. From germline, CDR1 is SQVTM and CDR2 ANQGSEA. The trim removed 1 base at V and 3 bases at J, leaving 0 bases unmatched. The CDR3 DNA reads as TGCAGCGTTGAAGGGGACAGGGGGACAGATACGCAGTATTTT. The encoded protein is CSVEGDRGTDTQYF.

This clone showed up just a few times. This chain joins TRBV6-5 and TRBJ2-7, with TRBD1 identical over 7 bases. V gave up 3 bases and J gave up 1 base; unmatched junction bases: 6. This CDR3 is built from 15 residues. The V gene's germline CDR1 is MNHEY and CDR2 SVGAGI. CDR3 DNA sequence: TGTGCCAGCAGTTATGTACAGGGGCCATCCTACGAGCAGTACTTC. Residues: CASSYVQGPSYEQYF.

V usage is TRBV18 and J usage is TRBJ1-5; no definite D call. This CDR3 is built from 15 residues. Germline V gene data show CDR1 as KGHSH and CDR2 as LQKENI. Trimming left V 2 bases short and J 2 bases short, with 10 bases between. The CDR3 spells CASSPGESGNQPQHF. The CDR3 DNA reads as TGTGCCAGCTCACCAGGGGAGTCGGGCAATCAGCCCCAGCATTTT.

This chain uses TRBV5-1 with TRBJ1-1, with D perhaps matching TRBD1 (6 bases). V lost 4 bases and J lost 6, with 16 bases in between. Germline values: CDR1 SGHRS, CDR2 YFSETQ. CDR3 size: 14 residues. The CDR3 here is CASSEKQGRAEAFF. The CDR3 DNA sequence: TGCGCCAGCAGCGAAAAACAGGGACGGGCTGAAGCTTTCTTT.

V is TRBV7-3 and J is TRBJ2-5, with D hard to call. The V end was cut by 2 bases, the J end by 2 bases, with 9 bases between. The germline V gene has CDR1 SGHTA and CDR2 FQGTGA. The CDR3 is 14 amino acids. CDR3 residues: CASSLGPQQETQYF. CDR3 nucleotides: TGTGCCAGCAGCTTAGGTCCCCAGCAAGAGACCCAGTACTTC. Full variable domain (rest looked up from reference TRBV7-3 and TRBJ2-5): GAGVSQTPSNKVTEKGKYVELRCDPISGHTALYWYRQSLGQGPEFLIYFQGTGAADDSGLPNDRFFAVRPEGSVSTLKIQRTERGDSAVYLCASSLGPQQETQYFGPGTRLLVL.

J is TRBJ1-6 and V is TRBV2; 9 bases map to TRBD1. V was pared by 11 bases and J by 8 bases, with 7 bases of the junction left unmatched. The V gene's germline CDR1 is SNHLY and CDR2 FYNNEI. This CDR3 has 13 residues. CDR3 region: CALTGGFDSPLHF. The CDR3 DNA is TGTGCCTTGACAGGGGGTTTTGATTCACCCCTCCACTTT. The variable domain in full, with the rest retrieved from reference TRBV2 and TRBJ1-6, is EPEVTQTPSHQVTQMGQEVILRCVPISNHLYFYWYRQILGQKVEFLVSFYNNEISEKSEIFDDQFSVERPDGSNFTLKIRSTKLEDSAMYFCALTGGFDSPLHFGNGTRLTVT.